These T cell receptor beta chains were read from a single sample in a study of radiation and T cells in renal cell carcinoma. The table came from immunoSEQ multiplex PCR; TCRdb's copy has only in-frame clones and leaves some out. The sample has approximately 110,000 clones, approximately 78% seen once. Here the sequenced sample was blood, taken from a patient whose treatment included radiotherapy and nephrectomy. The receptors come from a woman aged 60-75 years with renal cell carcinoma. CDR3s include the opening cysteine and the closing phenylalanine or tryptophan.

v_call,cdr3_aa
TRBV6-5,CASSPRGNSYEQYF
TRBV5-1,CASSIGDRGEAFF
TRBV6-5,CASSYSTGELFF
TRBV5-5,CASSVNLDRAYGYTF
TRBV2,CASSLDSPGGPQHF
TRBV6-1,CASSYYYNEQFF
TRBV11-1,CASSFDGAGGNTIYF
TRBV7-8,CASSLVHIPGLPTSDSSYEQYF
TRBV19,CASSRGLAGGYEQFF
TRBV30,CAWSVPEQGYEQYF
TRBV2,CASSSITGSSYNEQFF
TRBV5-1,CASSFRPLAGGTDTQYF
TRBV25-1,CASKRSGDYEQYF
TRBV2,CASTQSQDRVYEQYF
TRBV27,CASRPGTKYYEQYF
TRBV7-8,CASSLARRVQAKNIQYF
TRBV9,CASSPRGGQVEKLFF
TRBV6-5,CASSSGRVHNGYTF
TRBV9,CASSSGGGLNQPQHF
TRBV19,CASSILQDNQPQHF
TRBV5-1,CASSRMGSTYEQYF
TRBV30,CAWSRSPEQPQHF
TRBV9,CASSVVADSTYEQYF
TRBV6-5,CASSYSAISGNTIYF
TRBV5-1,CASSLEPGPQETQYF